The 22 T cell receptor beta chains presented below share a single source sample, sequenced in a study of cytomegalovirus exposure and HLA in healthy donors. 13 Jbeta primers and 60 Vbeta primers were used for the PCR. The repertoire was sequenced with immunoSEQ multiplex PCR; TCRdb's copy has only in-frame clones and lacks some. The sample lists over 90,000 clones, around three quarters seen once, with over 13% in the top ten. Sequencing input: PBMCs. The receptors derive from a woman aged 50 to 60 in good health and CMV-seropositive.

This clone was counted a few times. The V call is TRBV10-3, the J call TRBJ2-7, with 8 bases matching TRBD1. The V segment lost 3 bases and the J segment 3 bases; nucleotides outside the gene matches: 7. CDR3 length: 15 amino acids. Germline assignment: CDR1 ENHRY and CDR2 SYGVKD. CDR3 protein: CAISDRYRGVYEQYF. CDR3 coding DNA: TGTGCCATCAGTGACCGCTACAGGGGGGTCTACGAGCAGTACTTC.

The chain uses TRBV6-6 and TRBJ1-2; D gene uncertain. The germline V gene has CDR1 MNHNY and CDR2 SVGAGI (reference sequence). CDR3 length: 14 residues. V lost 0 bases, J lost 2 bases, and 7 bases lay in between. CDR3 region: CASSYSTRNYGYTF. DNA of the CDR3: TGTGCCAGCAGTTACTCGACACGGAACTATGGCTACACCTTC.

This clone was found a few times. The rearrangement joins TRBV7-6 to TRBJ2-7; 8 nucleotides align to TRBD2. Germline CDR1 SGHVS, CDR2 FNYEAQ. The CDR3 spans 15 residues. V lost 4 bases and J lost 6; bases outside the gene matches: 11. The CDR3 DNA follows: TGTGCCAGCAGCTCCCCGAATATGGCGGGAGGCGAGCAGTACTTC. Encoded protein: CASSSPNMAGGEQYF.

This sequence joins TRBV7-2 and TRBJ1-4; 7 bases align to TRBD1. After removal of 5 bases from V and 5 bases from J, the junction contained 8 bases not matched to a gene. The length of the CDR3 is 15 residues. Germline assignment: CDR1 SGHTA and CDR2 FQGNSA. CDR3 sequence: CASSTTGVGNEKLFF. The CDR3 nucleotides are TGTGCCAGCAGCACAACAGGGGTAGGAAATGAAAAACTGTTTTTT.

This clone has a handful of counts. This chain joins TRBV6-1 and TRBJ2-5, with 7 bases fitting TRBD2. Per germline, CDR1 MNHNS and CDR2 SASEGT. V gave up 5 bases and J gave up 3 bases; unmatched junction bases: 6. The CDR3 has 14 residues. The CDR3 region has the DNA TGTGCCAGCAGTTTGGGGGGAGGGGAAGAGACCCAGTACTTC. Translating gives CASSLGGGEETQYF.

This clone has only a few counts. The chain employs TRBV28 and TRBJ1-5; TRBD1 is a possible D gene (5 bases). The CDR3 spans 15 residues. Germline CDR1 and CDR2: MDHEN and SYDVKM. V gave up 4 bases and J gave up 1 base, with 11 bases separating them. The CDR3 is CASSYGGGSNQPQHF. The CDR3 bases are TGTGCCAGCAGTTATGGGGGAGGGAGCAATCAGCCCCAGCATTTT.

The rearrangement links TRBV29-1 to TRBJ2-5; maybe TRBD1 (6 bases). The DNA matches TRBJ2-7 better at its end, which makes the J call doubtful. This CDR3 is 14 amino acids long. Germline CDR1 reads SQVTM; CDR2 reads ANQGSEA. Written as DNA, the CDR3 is TGCAGCGCCCAAACAGGGTTCAGCTCCTACGAGCAGTACTTC. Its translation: CSAQTGFSSYEQYF.

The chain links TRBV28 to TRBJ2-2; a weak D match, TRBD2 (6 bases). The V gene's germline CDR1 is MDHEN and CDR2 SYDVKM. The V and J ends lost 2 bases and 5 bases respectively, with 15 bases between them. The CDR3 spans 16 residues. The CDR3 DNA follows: TGTGCCAGCAGTTTACCGGGAGCGAGTGGGACCGGGGAGCTGTTTTTT. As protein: CASSLPGASGTGELFF.

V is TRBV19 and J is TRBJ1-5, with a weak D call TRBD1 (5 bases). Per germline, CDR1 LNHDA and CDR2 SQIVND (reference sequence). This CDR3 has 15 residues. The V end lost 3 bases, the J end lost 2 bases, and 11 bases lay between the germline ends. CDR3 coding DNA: TGTGCCAGTAGTATGGGGGGAGGGGGCAATCAGCCCCAGCATTTT. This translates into CASSMGGGGNQPQHF.

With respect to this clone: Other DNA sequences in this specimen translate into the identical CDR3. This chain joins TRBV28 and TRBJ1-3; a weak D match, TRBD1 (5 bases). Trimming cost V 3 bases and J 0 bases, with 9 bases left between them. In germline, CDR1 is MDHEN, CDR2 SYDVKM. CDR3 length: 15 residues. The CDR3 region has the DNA TGTGCCAGCAGTTTCCCCGGGGGCTCTGGAAACACCATATATTTT. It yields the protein CASSFPGGSGNTIYF.

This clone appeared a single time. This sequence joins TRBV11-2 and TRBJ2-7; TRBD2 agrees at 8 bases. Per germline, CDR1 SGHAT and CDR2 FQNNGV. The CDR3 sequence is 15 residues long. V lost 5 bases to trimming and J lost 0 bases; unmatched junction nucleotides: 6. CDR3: CASSQSGSPSYEQYF. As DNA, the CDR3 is TGTGCCAGCAGCCAGAGCGGGAGTCCCTCCTACGAGCAGTACTTC.

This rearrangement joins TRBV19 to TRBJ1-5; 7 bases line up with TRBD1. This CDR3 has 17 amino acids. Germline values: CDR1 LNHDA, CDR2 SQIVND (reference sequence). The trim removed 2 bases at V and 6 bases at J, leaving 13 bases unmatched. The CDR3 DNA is TGTGCCAGTAGTATACGCCCGGGCGGGCAGGGGGGTCAGCCCCAGCATTTT. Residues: CASSIRPGGQGGQPQHF.

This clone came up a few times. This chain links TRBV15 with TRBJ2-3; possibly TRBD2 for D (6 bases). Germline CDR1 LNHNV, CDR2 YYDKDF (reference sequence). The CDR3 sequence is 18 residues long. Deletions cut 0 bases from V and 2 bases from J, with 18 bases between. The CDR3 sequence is CATSREPGRLHLTDTQYF. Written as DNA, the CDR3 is TGTGCCACCAGCAGAGAGCCAGGGAGGCTCCACCTCACAGATACGCAGTATTTT.

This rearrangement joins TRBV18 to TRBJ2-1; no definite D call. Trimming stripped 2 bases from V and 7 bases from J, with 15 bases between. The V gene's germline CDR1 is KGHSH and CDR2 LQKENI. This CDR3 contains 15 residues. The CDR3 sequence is CASSPSETYGNEQFF. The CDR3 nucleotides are TGTGCCAGCTCACCATCGGAGACCTACGGAAATGAGCAGTTCTTC.

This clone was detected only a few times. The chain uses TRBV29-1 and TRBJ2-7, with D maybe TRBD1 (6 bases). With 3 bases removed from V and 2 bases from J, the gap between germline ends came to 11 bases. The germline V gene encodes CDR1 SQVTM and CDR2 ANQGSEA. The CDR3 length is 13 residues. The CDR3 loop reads CSVERDTPYEQYF. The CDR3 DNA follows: TGCAGCGTTGAGAGGGACACCCCCTACGAGCAGTACTTC.

CDR3 loop: CASSPNGGTNEKLFF. DNA for the CDR3: TGTGCCAGCTCACCAAACGGGGGGACTAATGAAAAACTGTTTTTT. This rearrangement joins TRBV18 to TRBJ1-4; perhaps TRBD1 as D (5 bases). This CDR3 has 15 residues. With 2 bases removed from V and 2 bases from J, the gap between germline ends came to 9 bases. Germline CDR1 reads KGHSH; CDR2 reads LQKENI.

In DNA form, the CDR3 reads TGTGCCTGGGATGGGGCCCTAAGTGCAACTAATGAAAAACTGTTTTTT. Residues: CAWDGALSATNEKLFF. The gene calls are TRBV30 and TRBJ1-4, with a weak D call TRBD1 (5 bases). The germline V and J ends were trimmed by 5 bases and 0 bases, with 16 bases remaining between them. This CDR3 spans 16 amino acids. Germline loops: CDR1 GTSNPN, CDR2 SVGIG (reference sequence).

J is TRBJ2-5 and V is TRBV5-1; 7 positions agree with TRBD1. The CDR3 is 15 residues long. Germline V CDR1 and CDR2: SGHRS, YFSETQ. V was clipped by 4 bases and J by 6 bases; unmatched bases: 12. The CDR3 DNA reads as TGCGCCAGCAGCCCCGCGACAGGGTTGAAGCAGACCCAGTACTTC. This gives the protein CASSPATGLKQTQYF.

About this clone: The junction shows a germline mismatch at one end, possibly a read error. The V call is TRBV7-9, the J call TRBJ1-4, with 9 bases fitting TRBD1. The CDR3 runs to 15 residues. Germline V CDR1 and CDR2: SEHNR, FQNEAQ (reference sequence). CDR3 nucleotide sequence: TGTTCCAGCAGCTTGGGCGGGACAGGGTTGTTGAAACTGTTTTTT. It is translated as CSSSLGGTGLLKLFF.

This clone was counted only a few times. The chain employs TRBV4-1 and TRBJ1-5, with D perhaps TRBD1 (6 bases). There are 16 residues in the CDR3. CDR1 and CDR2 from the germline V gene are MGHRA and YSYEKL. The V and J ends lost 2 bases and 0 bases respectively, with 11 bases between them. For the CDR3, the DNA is TGCGCCAGCAGCCAAAAGACAGGTAATAGCAATCAGCCCCAGCATTTT. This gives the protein CASSQKTGNSNQPQHF.

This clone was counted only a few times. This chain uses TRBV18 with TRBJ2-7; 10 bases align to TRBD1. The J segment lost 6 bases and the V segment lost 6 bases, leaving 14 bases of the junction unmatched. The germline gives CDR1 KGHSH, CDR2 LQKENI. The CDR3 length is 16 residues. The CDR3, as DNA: TGTGCCAGCTCTCACTCCGCCGGGACAGGGGCCCGCGAGCAGTACTTC. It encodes CASSHSAGTGAREQYF.

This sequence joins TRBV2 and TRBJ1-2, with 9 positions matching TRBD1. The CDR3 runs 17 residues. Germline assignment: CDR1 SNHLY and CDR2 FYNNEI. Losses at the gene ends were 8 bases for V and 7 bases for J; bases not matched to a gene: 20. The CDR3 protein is CASRTIKGAQGAFGYTF. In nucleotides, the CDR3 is TGTGCCAGCCGAACGATCAAAGGGGCACAGGGGGCTTTTGGCTACACCTTC.